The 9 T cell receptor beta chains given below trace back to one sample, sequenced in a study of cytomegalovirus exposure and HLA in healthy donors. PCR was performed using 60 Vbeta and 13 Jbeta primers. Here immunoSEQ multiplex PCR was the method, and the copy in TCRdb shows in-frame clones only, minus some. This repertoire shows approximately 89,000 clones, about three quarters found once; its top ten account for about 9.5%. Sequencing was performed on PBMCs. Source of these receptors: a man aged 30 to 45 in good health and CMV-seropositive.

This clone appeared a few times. The CDR3 here is CASSAGFLLAGNTIYF. CDR3 nucleotides: TGTGCCAGCAGCGCGGGCTTCCTATTGGCTGGAAACACCATATATTTT. The V and J genes are TRBV5-8 and TRBJ1-3, with unresolved D. CDR1 is SGHTS and CDR2 is YDEGEE in the germline V gene. V shed 4 bases and J shed 2 bases, with 16 bases lying between them. This CDR3 comprises 16 residues.

The CDR3 DNA sequence: TGTGCCAGCTACGGGACAGGCACCCCGGGGGAGCTGTTTTTT. This translates into CASYGTGTPGELFF. The rearrangement uses TRBV6-5 and TRBJ2-2; 8 nucleotides match TRBD1. The CDR3 sequence is 14 residues long. The germline V gene has CDR1 MNHEY and CDR2 SVGAGI. The V gene end was trimmed by 8 bases and the J gene end by 8 bases; junction bases not matched to a gene: 10.

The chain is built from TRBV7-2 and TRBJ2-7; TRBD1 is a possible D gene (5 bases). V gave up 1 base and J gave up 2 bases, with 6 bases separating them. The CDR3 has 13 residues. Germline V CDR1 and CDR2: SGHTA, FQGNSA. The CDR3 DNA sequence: TGTGCCAGCAGCTTAGTAGGGGCCTACGAGCAGTACTTC. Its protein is CASSLVGAYEQYF.

CDR3: CASSLPGQGIPYYGYTF. The CDR3 nucleotides are TGTGCCAGCAGCTTACCGGGACAGGGGATCCCCTACTATGGCTACACCTTC. The chain employs TRBV7-9 and TRBJ1-2, with 10 nucleotides matching TRBD1. This CDR3 has 17 residues. V was clipped by 2 bases and J by 3 bases; unmatched bases: 9. The germline V gene encodes CDR1 SEHNR and CDR2 FQNEAQ (reference sequence).

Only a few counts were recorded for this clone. CDR3 protein: CASTPDRPSYNEQFF. CDR3 nucleotides: TGTGCCAGCACCCCTGACAGGCCCTCCTACAATGAGCAGTTCTTC. V usage is TRBV21-1 and J usage is TRBJ2-1; the table gives TRBD1 as D, unverified against the DNA. TRBV21-1 is an annotated pseudogene. This CDR3 is built from 15 residues.

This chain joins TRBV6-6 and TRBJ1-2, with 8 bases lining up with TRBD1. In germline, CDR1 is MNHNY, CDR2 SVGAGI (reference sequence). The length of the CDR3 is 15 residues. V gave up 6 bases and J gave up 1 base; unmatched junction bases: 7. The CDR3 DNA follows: TGTGCCAGCAGGGGCACAGGGGGGGGTAACTATGGCTACACCTTC. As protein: CASRGTGGGNYGYTF.

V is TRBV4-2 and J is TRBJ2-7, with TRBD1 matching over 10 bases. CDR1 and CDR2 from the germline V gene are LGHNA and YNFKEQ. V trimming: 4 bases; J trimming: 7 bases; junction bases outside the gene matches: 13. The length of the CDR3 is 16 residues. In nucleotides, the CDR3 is TGTGCCAGCAGCCCACACCCGGGACAGGGGTCTGTTGAGCAGTACTTC. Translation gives CASSPHPGQGSVEQYF.

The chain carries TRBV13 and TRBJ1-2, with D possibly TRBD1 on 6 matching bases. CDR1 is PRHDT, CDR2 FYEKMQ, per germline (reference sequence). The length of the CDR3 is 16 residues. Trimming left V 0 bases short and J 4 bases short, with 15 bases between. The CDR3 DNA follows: TGTGCCAGCAGCTTAGGCCTGGACAGAGCAATCTATGGCTACACCTTC. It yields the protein CASSLGLDRAIYGYTF.

CDR3 protein: CASSVRRGLNSPLHF. The CDR3 DNA is TGTGCCAGCAGCGTACGTAGGGGGCTTAATTCACCCCTCCACTTT. The J gene is TRBJ1-6, the V gene TRBV7-2, with 7 bases identical to TRBD1. The CDR3 sequence is 15 residues long. V gave up 5 bases and J gave up 6 bases; unmatched junction bases: 7. Germline V gene data show CDR1 as SGHTA and CDR2 as FQGNSA.